One and the same sample provided the 3 T cell receptor beta chains below, sequenced in a study of shared clonotypes between healthy human individuals. The protocol was immunoSEQ multiplex PCR, while the TCRdb copy is restricted to in-frame clones and leaves out a portion. The top ten clones hold roughly 0.13% of a sample with roughly 2 million clones, 85% to 95% of them seen once. The sample comprised naive CD4+ T cells sorted from blood. The sample's subset: CD45RA+ positively selected. The receptors come from a young man in good health.

In its sample, this clone was seen once. The genes are TRBV5-1 and TRBJ1-6; TRBD1 aligns across 10 bases. The ends lost 4 bases at V and 7 bases at J; junction bases unmatched: 8. The germline gives CDR1 SGHRS, CDR2 YFSETQ. This CDR3 is 16 amino acids long. CDR3 amino acids: CASSPDPGQGNSPLHF. In DNA, the CDR3 is TGCGCCAGCAGCCCAGACCCGGGACAGGGGAATTCACCCCTCCACTTT.

This clone has a single count. This sample includes further DNA sequences coding for the same CDR3. V usage is TRBV6-5 and J usage is TRBJ1-2; 9 positions match TRBD1. Per germline, CDR1 MNHEY and CDR2 SVGAGI. This CDR3 has 13 amino acids. V gave up 5 bases and J gave up 3 bases; unmatched junction bases: 1. The CDR3 protein is CASSRTGDYGYTF. In DNA form, the CDR3 reads TGTGCCAGCAGTCGGACAGGGGACTATGGCTACACCTTC.

The rearrangement uses TRBV5-4 and TRBJ2-7; TRBD2 aligns across 14 bases. Looked up from germline, CDR1 is SGHNT and CDR2 is YYREEE (reference sequence). V was clipped by 4 bases and J by 3 bases; unmatched bases: 3. The CDR3 is 15 amino acids. The CDR3 loop reads CASSGTSGGLYEQYF. The CDR3 DNA reads as TGTGCCAGCAGCGGGACTAGCGGGGGCCTCTACGAGCAGTACTTC.